The following is a T cell receptor beta chain sequence with its context. The junction shows a germline mismatch at one end, possibly a read error. In germline, CDR1 is MNHNS, CDR2 SASEGT. This CDR3 is 15 amino acids long. TCR beta chains were sequenced at survey level with immunoSEQ. Repertoires were generated with immunoSEQ multiplex PCR, while TCRdb's copy carries only in-frame clones and drops some. Of around 50,000 clones detected, 85% to 95% appear once; the ten largest clones hold 9.5% to 12%. The sample was PBMCs. The chain uses TRBV6-1 and TRBJ2-5; TRBD1 aligns across 8 bases. The clonotype comes from a man aged 35-49 years with rheumatoid arthritis. CDR3 nucleotides: TGTGCCAGCAGCGAAGACAGGGGCCCCCAAGAGACCCAGTACTTC. Translating it yields CASSEDRGPQETQYF.